This T cell receptor (beta chain) was retrieved from a study of blood T cells in healthy people across ages. Points from the study as a whole: Diversity of TCR beta per million T cells declined in a roughly linear way with age. Diversity estimates drawn from one million T cells were deemed underestimates.

Looked up from germline, CDR1 is MGHDK and CDR2 is SYGVNS. V was trimmed by 6 bases and J by 0 bases, leaving 9 bases between them. The CDR3 has 13 amino acids. A second PCR, run for about 7 to 11 cycles, used a sample-barcoded 5' primer plus a J-beta primer mix. Each cDNA molecule carried a tag from a template-switch adaptor that contained 12 random nucleotides. All samples gave at least 2.5 million CDR3-containing paired-end reads. TCRdb reanalysed the 5' RACE reads using MiXCR and keeps one entry per CDR3 protein. The sample has 600,000 or so distinct CDR3 sequences, under 25% seen once. This clonotype was picked up a small number of times. Its cognate antigen is unknown.

The chain links TRBV25-1 to TRBJ2-7; D call uncertain. The sequence was collected from a man between 65 and 85 years old in good health. Specimen: blood. The CDR3 DNA reads as TGTGCCAGCAGGACACCATACTCCTACGAGCAGTACTTC. This codes for CASRTPYSYEQYF.